In its sample, the clone carrying this TCR beta chain was seen many times. Amplified TCR beta CDR3 regions came from RNA transcripts. During a first-round RT-PCR of the TCR CDR3, the HTBI primer set was used. TCRdb re-analysed the multiplex PCR reads in MiXCR, keeping a single row per CDR3 protein. The table shows roughly 660,000 distinct CDR3 sequences, with around 16% occurring only once. Germline CDR1 KGHSH, CDR2 LQKENI. V shed 0 bases and J shed 0 bases, with 8 bases lying between them. This CDR3 has 15 residues. These data originate in a study of T cells in Graves' hyperthyroidism and ophthalmopathy.

This clonotype was sampled from a man aged 45-65 years with Graves' hyperthyroidism. This chain links TRBV18 with TRBJ2-5, with D possibly being TRBD2 (5 bases). The specimen was blood. The DNA of the CDR3 is TGTGCCAGCTCACCACCGGGAGTGTACCAAGAGACCCAGTACTTC. This sequence encodes CASSPPGVYQETQYF.